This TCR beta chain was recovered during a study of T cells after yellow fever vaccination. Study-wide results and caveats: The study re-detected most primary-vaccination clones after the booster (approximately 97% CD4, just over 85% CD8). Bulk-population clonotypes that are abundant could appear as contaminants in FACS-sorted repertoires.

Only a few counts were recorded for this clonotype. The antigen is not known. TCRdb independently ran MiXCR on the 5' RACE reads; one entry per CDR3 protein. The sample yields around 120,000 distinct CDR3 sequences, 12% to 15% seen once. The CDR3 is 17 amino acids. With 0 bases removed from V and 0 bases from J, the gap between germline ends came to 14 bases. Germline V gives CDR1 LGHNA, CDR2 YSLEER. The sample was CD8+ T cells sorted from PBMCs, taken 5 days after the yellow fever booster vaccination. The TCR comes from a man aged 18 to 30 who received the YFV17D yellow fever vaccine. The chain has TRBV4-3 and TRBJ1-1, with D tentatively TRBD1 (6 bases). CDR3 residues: CASSQEGGDGMNTEAFF. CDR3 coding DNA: TGCGCCAGCAGCCAAGAAGGGGGGGACGGGATGAACACTGAAGCTTTCTTT.